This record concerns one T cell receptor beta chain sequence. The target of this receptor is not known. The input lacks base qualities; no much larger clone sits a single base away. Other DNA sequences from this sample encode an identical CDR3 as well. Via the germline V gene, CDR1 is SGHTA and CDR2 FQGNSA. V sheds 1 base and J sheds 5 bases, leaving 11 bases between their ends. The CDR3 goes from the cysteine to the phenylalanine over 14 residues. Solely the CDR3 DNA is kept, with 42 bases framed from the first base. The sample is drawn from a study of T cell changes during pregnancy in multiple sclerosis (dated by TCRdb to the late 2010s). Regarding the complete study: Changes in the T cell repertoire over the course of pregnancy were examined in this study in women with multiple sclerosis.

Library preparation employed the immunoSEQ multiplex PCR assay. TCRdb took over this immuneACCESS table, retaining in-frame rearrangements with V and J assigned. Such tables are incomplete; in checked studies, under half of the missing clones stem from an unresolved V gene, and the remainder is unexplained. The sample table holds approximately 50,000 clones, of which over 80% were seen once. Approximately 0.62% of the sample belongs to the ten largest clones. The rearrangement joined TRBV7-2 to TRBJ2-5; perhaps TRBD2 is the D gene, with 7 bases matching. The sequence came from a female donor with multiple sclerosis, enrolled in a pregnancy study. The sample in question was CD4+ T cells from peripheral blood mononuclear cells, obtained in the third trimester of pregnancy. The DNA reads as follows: TGTGCCAGCAGCTTAGGTCCGGGGGGCGAGACCCAGTACTTC. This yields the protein CASSLGPGGETQYF.